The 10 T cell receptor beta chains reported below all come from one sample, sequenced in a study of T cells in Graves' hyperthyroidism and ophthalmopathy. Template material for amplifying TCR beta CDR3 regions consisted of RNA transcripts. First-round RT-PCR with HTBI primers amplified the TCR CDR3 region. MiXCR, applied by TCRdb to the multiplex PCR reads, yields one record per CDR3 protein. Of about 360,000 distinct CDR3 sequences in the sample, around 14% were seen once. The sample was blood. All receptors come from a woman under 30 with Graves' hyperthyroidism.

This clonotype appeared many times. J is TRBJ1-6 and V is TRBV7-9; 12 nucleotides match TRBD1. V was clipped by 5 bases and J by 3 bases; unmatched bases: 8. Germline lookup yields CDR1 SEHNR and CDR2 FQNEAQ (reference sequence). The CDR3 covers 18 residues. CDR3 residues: CASSPGTGGENYNSPLHF. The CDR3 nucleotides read TGTGCCAGCAGCCCCGGGACAGGGGGCGAGAACTATAATTCACCCCTCCACTTT. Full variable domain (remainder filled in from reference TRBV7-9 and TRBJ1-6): DTGVSQNPRHKITKRGQNVTFRCDPISEHNRLYWYRQTLGQGPEFLTYFQNEAQLEKSRLLSDRFSAERPKGSFSTLEIQRTEQGDSAMYLCASSPGTGGENYNSPLHFGNGTRLTVT.

DNA for the CDR3: TGTGCCAGCAGTTACAGACAGGGGGCCCTGACCAATGAGCAGTTCTTC. Translating gives CASSYRQGALTNEQFF. The rearrangement joins TRBV3-1 to TRBJ2-1, with TRBD1 matching 10 bases. CDR1 LGHDT and CDR2 YNNKEL come from the germline V gene (reference sequence). CDR3 length equals 16 residues. With V trimmed by 6 bases and J by 6 bases, 11 bases remained unmatched.

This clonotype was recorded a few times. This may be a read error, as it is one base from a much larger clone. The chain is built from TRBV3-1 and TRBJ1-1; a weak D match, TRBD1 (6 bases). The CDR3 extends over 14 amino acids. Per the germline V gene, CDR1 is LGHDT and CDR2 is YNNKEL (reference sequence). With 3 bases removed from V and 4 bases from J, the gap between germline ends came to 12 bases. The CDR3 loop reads CASSQNRVGTEAFF. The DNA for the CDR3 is TGTGCCAGCAGCCAGAACAGGGTAGGCACTGAAGCTTTCTTT.

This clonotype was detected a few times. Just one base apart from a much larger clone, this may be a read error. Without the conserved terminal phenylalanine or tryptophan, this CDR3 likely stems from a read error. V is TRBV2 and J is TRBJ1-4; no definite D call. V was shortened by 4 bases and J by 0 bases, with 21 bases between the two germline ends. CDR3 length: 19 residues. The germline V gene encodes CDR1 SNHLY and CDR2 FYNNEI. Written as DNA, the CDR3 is TGTGCCAGCAGTGGGGATATTAGTTGGGGTCTCTCAACTAATGAAAAACTGTTTCTT. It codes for CASSGDISWGLSTNEKLFL.

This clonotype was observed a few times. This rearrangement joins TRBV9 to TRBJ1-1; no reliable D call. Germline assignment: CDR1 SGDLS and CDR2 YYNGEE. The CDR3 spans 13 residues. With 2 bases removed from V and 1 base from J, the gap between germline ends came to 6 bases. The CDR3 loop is CASSVGWNTEAFF. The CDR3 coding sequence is TGTGCCAGCAGCGTCGGGTGGAACACTGAAGCTTTCTTT. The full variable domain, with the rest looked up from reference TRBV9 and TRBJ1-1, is DSGVTQTPKHLITATGQRVTLRCSPRSGDLSVYWYQQSLDQGLQFLIQYYNGEERAKGNILERFSAQQFPDLHSELNLSSLELGDSALYFCASSVGWNTEAFFGQGTRLTVV.

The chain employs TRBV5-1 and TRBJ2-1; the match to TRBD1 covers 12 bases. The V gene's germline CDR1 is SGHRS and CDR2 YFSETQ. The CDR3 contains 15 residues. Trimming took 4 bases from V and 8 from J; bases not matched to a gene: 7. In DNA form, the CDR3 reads TGCGCCAGCAGCCCGGGGACAGGGGGCTTGGATGAGCAGTTCTTC. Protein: CASSPGTGGLDEQFF.

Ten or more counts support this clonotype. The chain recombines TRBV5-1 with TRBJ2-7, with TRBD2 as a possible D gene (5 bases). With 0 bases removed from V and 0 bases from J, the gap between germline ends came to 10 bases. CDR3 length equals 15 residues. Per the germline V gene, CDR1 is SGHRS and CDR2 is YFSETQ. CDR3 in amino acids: CASSLEPGSSYEQYF. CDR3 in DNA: TGCGCCAGCAGCTTGGAGCCGGGATCCTCCTACGAGCAGTACTTC.

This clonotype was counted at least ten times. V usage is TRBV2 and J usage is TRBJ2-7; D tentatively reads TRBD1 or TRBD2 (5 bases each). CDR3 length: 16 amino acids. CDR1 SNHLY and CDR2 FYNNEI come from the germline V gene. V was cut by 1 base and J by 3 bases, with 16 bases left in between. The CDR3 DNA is TGTGCCAGCAGTGAAGGCCGGGACCTTACATACTACGAGCAGTACTTC. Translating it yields CASSEGRDLTYYEQYF.

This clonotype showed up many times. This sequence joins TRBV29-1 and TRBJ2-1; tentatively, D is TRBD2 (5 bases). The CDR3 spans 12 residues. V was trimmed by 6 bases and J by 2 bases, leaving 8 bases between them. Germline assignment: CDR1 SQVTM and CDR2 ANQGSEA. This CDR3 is CSVMTTYNEQFF. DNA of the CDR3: TGCAGCGTCATGACTACCTACAATGAGCAGTTCTTC.

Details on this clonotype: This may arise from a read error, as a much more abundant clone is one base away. CDR3 bases: TGTGCCAGCAGGTGGGACAGGGTATCCAATAAGCAGTTCTTC. This translates into CASRWDRVSNKQFF. This rearrangement joins TRBV5-5 to TRBJ2-1; TRBD1 matches 9 bases. The CDR3 has 14 residues. Germline V gene data show CDR1 as SGHKS and CDR2 as YYEKEE (reference sequence).